These 7 T cell receptor beta chains share one sample of origin, sequenced in a study of CD8+ T cells in alopecia areata. cDNA serving as the sequencing template came from extracted, reverse transcribed RNA. The data were produced by immunoSEQ multiplex PCR, yet TCRdb's version contains in-frame clones alone and is incomplete. The data hold 250,000 to 350,000 clones, with about 60% observed a single time. Treatment specified: oral pan-JAK inhibitor, 5-10 mg twice daily. This specimen consisted of CD4+ T cells sorted from blood, obtained around week 54, from a patient treated with tofacitinib. These receptors were collected from a human donor with alopecia areata.

The sample holds a few counts of this clone. The rearrangement uses TRBV4-3 and TRBJ2-2; 7 positions agree with TRBD1. The V gene end was trimmed by 0 bases and the J gene end by 2 bases; junction bases not matched to a gene: 3. Germline CDR1 and CDR2: LGHNA and YSLEER. CDR3 length equals 16 residues. The CDR3 loop is CASSQEGQPNTGELFF. In nucleotides, the CDR3 is TGCGCCAGCAGCCAAGAGGGACAGCCAAACACCGGGGAGCTGTTTTTT.

This clone was counted a few times. One end of the junction does not line up with germline, which may come from a read error. The chain is built from TRBV10-3 and TRBJ2-6; D possibly corresponds to TRBD1 (5 bases). Germline loops: CDR1 ENHRY, CDR2 SYGVKD. The CDR3 has 16 residues. CDR3 nucleotide sequence: TGTGCCAGCAGTTACGGGCAGGGCTCTGGGGCCAACGTCCTGACTTTC. Translated: CASSYGQGSGANVLTF.

This clone was recorded a few times. The CDR3 loop reads CASSFYSTNTEAFF. CDR3 DNA sequence: TGTGCCAGCAGCTTTTACAGTACGAACACTGAAGCTTTCTTT. The J gene is TRBJ1-1, the V gene TRBV7-9, with D unresolved. Germline CDR1 is SEHNR and CDR2 is FQNEAQ (reference sequence). The CDR3 covers 14 residues. Trimming took off 3 bases at V and 1 base at J, with 9 bases between the two ends.

The table lists this clone with a few counts. The V and J genes are TRBV7-9 and TRBJ2-3; perhaps TRBD1 as D (6 bases). Trimming took off 6 bases at V and 5 bases at J, with 18 bases between the two ends. CDR1 is SEHNR, CDR2 FQNEAQ, per germline (reference sequence). The CDR3 runs to 15 residues. CDR3 amino acids: CASRSFPDRGDTQYF. DNA of the CDR3: TGTGCCAGCAGATCCTTTCCGGACAGAGGAGATACGCAGTATTTT.

The V and J genes are TRBV6-5 and TRBJ2-7, with 7 bases fitting TRBD2. With 6 bases clipped from V and 1 base from J, the junction kept 6 bases outside the gene matches. CDR1 is MNHEY, CDR2 SVGAGI, per germline. There are 14 residues in the CDR3. This chain's CDR3 is CASSPRTRSYEQYF. For the CDR3, the DNA is TGTGCCAGCAGCCCCCGGACTAGATCCTACGAGCAGTACTTC.

The gene calls are TRBV2 and TRBJ2-6; 12 bases map to TRBD2. V dropped 6 bases and J dropped 3; count of bases not matched to a gene: 6. Germline CDR1 SNHLY, CDR2 FYNNEI. CDR3 length: 17 residues. The chain's CDR3 is CASSAGLAGIGANVLTF. Written as DNA, the CDR3 is TGTGCCAGCAGCGCCGGACTAGCGGGGATTGGGGCCAACGTCCTGACTTTC.

J is TRBJ2-3 and V is TRBV29-1; possible D gene TRBD2, 6 bases. Germline V gives CDR1 SQVTM, CDR2 ANQGSEA. The CDR3 sequence is 14 residues long. V was trimmed by 6 bases and J by 0 bases, leaving 13 bases between them. The CDR3 DNA follows: TGCAGCGTCCCGGAGGGGAGTAGCACAGATACGCAGTATTTT. It is translated as CSVPEGSSTDTQYF.